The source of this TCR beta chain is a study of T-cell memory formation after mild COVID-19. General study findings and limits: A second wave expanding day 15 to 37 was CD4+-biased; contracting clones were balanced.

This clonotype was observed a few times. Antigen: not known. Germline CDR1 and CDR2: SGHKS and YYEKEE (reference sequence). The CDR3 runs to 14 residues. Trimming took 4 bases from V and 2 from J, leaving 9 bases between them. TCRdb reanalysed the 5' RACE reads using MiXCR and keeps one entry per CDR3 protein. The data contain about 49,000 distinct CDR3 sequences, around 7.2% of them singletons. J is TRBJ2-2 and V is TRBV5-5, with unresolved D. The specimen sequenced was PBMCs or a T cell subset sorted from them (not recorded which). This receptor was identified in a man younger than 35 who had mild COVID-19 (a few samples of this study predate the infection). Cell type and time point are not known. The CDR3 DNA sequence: TGTGCCAGCAGCACCCTTACTAACACCGGGGAGCTGTTTTTT. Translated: CASSTLTNTGELFF.